This T cell receptor (beta chain) is from a study of chemoradiotherapy in HPV16-positive cancers. Points from the study as a whole: Candidate HPV-specific clones and E7-related TCR motifs grew in tumor during treatment.

A note on this clone: Its antigen is unidentified.

This CDR3 is 17 amino acids long. Germline assignment: CDR1 SGHDT and CDR2 YYEEEE. V was shortened by 5 bases and J by 0 bases, with 15 bases between the two germline ends. Sequenced by immunoSEQ multiplex PCR; TCRdb stores in-frame clones only, minus some. The data contain 9,500 to 15,000 clones, roughly four fifths of them singletons. The sequence was obtained from a human donor with HPV-associated anogenital cancer. This chain uses TRBV5-6 with TRBJ2-6; D is perhaps TRBD2 (6 bases). Collection took place from a patient who underwent chemoradiotherapy. CDR3 nucleotides: TGTGCCAGCAGTTCGGGACTTATCGTCTCTGGGGCCAACGTCCTGACTTTC. Translation: CASSSGLIVSGANVLTF.